A single sample gave rise to the 25 T cell receptor beta chains below, sequenced in a study of cytomegalovirus exposure and HLA in healthy donors. The PCR had 60 Vbeta and 13 Jbeta primers. Assay: immunoSEQ multiplex PCR; the TCRdb copy retains only in-frame clones and omits some. The sample holds about 150,000 clones, 82% seen once. The specimen sequenced was PBMCs. The receptors originated from a woman aged 50 to 60 in good health and CMV-seropositive.

This CDR3 reads CSGATGLRTEAFF. CDR3 bases: TGCAGCGGGGCGACAGGGTTGCGGACTGAAGCTTTCTTT. The V and J genes are TRBV29-1 and TRBJ1-1, with 7 bases lining up with TRBD1. There are 13 residues in the CDR3. The trim removed 7 bases at V and 5 bases at J, leaving 10 bases unmatched. Germline V gene sequence: CDR1 SQVTM, CDR2 ANQGSEA.

The chain carries TRBV2 and TRBJ1-4; a weak D match, TRBD1 (5 bases). Trimming stripped 7 bases from V and 3 bases from J, with 12 bases between. The CDR3 runs to 14 residues. Per germline, CDR1 SNHLY and CDR2 FYNNEI. CDR3 sequence reads: CASMMGHPNEKLFF. CDR3 bases: TGTGCCAGCATGATGGGGCATCCTAATGAAAAACTGTTTTTT.

This clone occurred once. The genes are TRBV2 and TRBJ2-1, with D hard to call. The length of the CDR3 is 14 residues. V lost 5 bases and J lost 0, with 8 bases in between. Germline V gene lookup returns CDR1 SNHLY and CDR2 FYNNEI. This chain's CDR3 is CASSLLSSYNEQFF. The CDR3 nucleotides are TGTGCCAGCAGTCTTCTGAGCTCCTACAATGAGCAGTTCTTC.

The V call is TRBV7-6, the J call TRBJ2-7, with TRBD2 identical over 9 bases. The J segment lost 7 bases and the V segment lost 2 bases, leaving 6 bases of the junction unmatched. Germline loops: CDR1 SGHVS, CDR2 FNYEAQ. This CDR3 contains 14 residues. The CDR3, as DNA: TGTGCCAGCAGCTTAATGACCCTAGCGGGGGAGCAGTACTTC. Residues: CASSLMTLAGEQYF.

This chain joins TRBV7-9 and TRBJ2-7; tentatively, D is TRBD1 (6 bases). Germline V gene data show CDR1 as SEHNR and CDR2 as FQNEAQ (reference sequence). The V end lost 4 bases, the J end lost 4 bases, and 20 bases lay between the germline ends. This CDR3 contains 16 residues. The chain's CDR3 is CASSSTSQGPTYEQYF. The CDR3 DNA is TGTGCCAGCAGCTCTACCTCACAGGGACCGACGTACGAGCAGTACTTC.

The rearrangement links TRBV5-6 to TRBJ2-1; 8 bases match TRBD2. V dropped 4 bases and J dropped 3; count of bases not matched to a gene: 9. Germline V gives CDR1 SGHDT, CDR2 YYEEEE. This CDR3 is built from 16 residues. Here the CDR3 DNA reads TGTGCCAGCAGCGGACTAGCTGGAAGGCTCTACAATGAGCAGTTCTTC. This gives the protein CASSGLAGRLYNEQFF.

The chain couples TRBV9 to TRBJ2-1; D possibly corresponds to TRBD1 (5 bases). Germline V CDR1 and CDR2: SGDLS, YYNGEE. Trimming took 0 bases from V and 9 from J, leaving 10 bases between them. The CDR3 is 13 amino acids. CDR3 nucleotide sequence: TGTGCCAGCAGCGTAGTCCTAGGGGTTGAGCAGTTCTTC. It codes for CASSVVLGVEQFF. Filled out from reference TRBV9 and TRBJ2-1, the complete variable domain reads DSGVTQTPKHLITATGQRVTLRCSPRSGDLSVYWYQQSLDQGLQFLIQYYNGEERAKGNILERFSAQQFPDLHSELNLSSLELGDSALYFCASSVVLGVEQFFGPGTRLTVL.

J is TRBJ2-2 and V is TRBV2; 10 bases are shared with TRBD1. Germline V CDR1 and CDR2: SNHLY, FYNNEI. The CDR3 is 15 amino acids. V was clipped by 7 bases and J by 9 bases; unmatched bases: 11. CDR3 region: CASKTPTGGLRELFF. As DNA, the CDR3 is TGTGCCAGCAAGACACCGACAGGGGGCTTGAGGGAGCTGTTTTTT.

The V and J genes are TRBV6-5 and TRBJ2-3; 10 bases map to TRBD2. The CDR3 totals 15 residues. Germline CDR1 is MNHEY and CDR2 is SVGAGI. J lost 4 bases, V lost 6 bases, and 7 bases had no gene match. CDR3 sequence (DNA): TGTGCCAGCAGCTTAGCGGGGGGCCTGGCAGATACGCAGTATTTT. Protein sequence: CASSLAGGLADTQYF.

The chain recombines TRBV30 with TRBJ2-1; D is undetermined. The length of the CDR3 is 12 residues. The V gene's germline CDR1 is GTSNPN and CDR2 SVGIG (reference sequence). Trimming took 2 bases from V and 5 from J, leaving 7 bases between them. The CDR3 bases are TGTGCCTGGAGTCTCTTAAACAATGAGCAGTTCTTC. It translates to CAWSLLNNEQFF.

The rearrangement links TRBV4-3 to TRBJ1-1, with 7 positions matching TRBD1. Germline-derived CDR1 and CDR2 are LGHNA and YSLEER. The CDR3 is 15 residues long. With 3 bases clipped from V and 3 bases from J, the junction kept 7 bases outside the gene matches. The CDR3 is CASSQEGQRHTEAFF. The CDR3 region has the DNA TGCGCCAGCAGCCAGGAGGGACAGAGACACACTGAAGCTTTCTTT.

In its sample, this clone was seen once. This chain uses TRBV19 with TRBJ2-7, with 10 bases lining up with TRBD1. V gave up 5 bases and J gave up 4 bases; unmatched junction bases: 8. Germline CDR1 reads LNHDA; CDR2 reads SQIVND (reference sequence). The CDR3 has 15 residues. This CDR3 reads CASSWAWDRGYEQYF. The CDR3 DNA is TGTGCCAGTAGTTGGGCCTGGGACAGGGGTTACGAGCAGTACTTC. Based on the CDR3 plus reference TRBV19 and TRBJ2-7, the full variable domain is DGGITQSPKYLFRKEGQNVTLSCEQNLNHDAMYWYRQDPGQGLRLIYYSQIVNDFQKGDIAEGYSVSREKKESFPLTVTSAQKNPTAFYLCASSWAWDRGYEQYFGPGTRLTVT.

The chain links TRBV4-3 to TRBJ2-7, with D tentatively TRBD2 (6 bases). In germline, CDR1 is LGHNA, CDR2 YSLEER. Deletions cut 0 bases from V and 4 bases from J, with 13 bases between. The CDR3 length is 15 residues. CDR3: CASSQDGGPKYEQYF. CDR3 DNA sequence: TGCGCCAGCAGCCAAGACGGGGGTCCAAAGTACGAGCAGTACTTC.

V and J are TRBV5-4 and TRBJ1-1, with 8 bases identical to TRBD1. CDR1 SGHNT and CDR2 YYREEE come from the germline V gene (reference sequence). Losses at the gene ends were 4 bases for V and 1 base for J; bases not matched to a gene: 12. This CDR3 is built from 17 residues. CDR3 DNA sequence: TGTGCCAGCAGCCGCAACAGGGGGTCTGGTAAGAACACTGAAGCTTTCTTT. This encodes CASSRNRGSGKNTEAFF. Filled out from reference TRBV5-4 and TRBJ1-1, the complete variable domain reads ETGVTQSPTHLIKTRGQQVTLRCSSQSGHNTVSWYQQALGQGPQFIFQYYREEENGRGNFPPRFSGLQFPNYSSELNVNALELDDSALYLCASSRNRGSGKNTEAFFGQGTRLTVV.

This rearrangement joins TRBV6-1 to TRBJ2-7, with TRBD1 identical over 8 bases. Germline values: CDR1 MNHNS, CDR2 SASEGT. This CDR3 is 12 amino acids long. V lost 5 bases and J lost 6; bases outside the gene matches: 3. The chain's CDR3 is CASSPTGVEQYF. The CDR3 DNA is TGTGCCAGCAGTCCGACAGGGGTCGAGCAGTACTTC.

This chain uses TRBV5-4 with TRBJ2-1; maybe TRBD2 (6 bases). V was pared by 4 bases and J by 4 bases, with 21 bases between. Germline CDR1 SGHNT, CDR2 YYREEE (reference sequence). The CDR3 has 17 residues. CDR3 amino acids: CASSQLGLTRGYNEQFF. The CDR3 nucleotides are TGTGCCAGCAGCCAACTAGGACTAACTCGGGGGTACAATGAGCAGTTCTTC.

The CDR3 region has the DNA TGTGCCAGCTCACCCGGCGGGGGCTTACCCACAGATACGCAGTATTTT. It translates to CASSPGGGLPTDTQYF. The chain couples TRBV18 to TRBJ2-3; perhaps TRBD2 as D (7 bases). The CDR3 totals 16 residues. In germline, CDR1 is KGHSH, CDR2 LQKENI. The V gene lost 3 bases and the J gene lost 2 bases, with 15 bases spanning the gap.

This sequence joins TRBV5-1 and TRBJ2-7; D might be TRBD2 (5 bases). V gave up 4 bases and J gave up 2 bases, with 13 bases separating them. Per the germline V gene, CDR1 is SGHRS and CDR2 is YFSETQ. The CDR3 extends over 14 amino acids. The CDR3 reads CASSEEGSPYEQYF. The CDR3 DNA sequence: TGCGCCAGCAGCGAAGAGGGTAGCCCCTACGAGCAGTACTTC.

The chain has TRBV6-1 and TRBJ2-7; TRBD2 aligns across 16 bases. The CDR3 consists of 17 residues. The ends lost 3 bases at V and 5 bases at J; junction bases unmatched: 7. CDR1 and CDR2 (germline): MNHNS, SASEGT. Written as DNA, the CDR3 is TGTGCCAGCAGTGACAGGGGACTAGCGGGGGGGCTCCACGAGCAGTACTTC. This translates into CASSDRGLAGGLHEQYF.

The CDR3 DNA reads TGTGCCTGGAGTGTACGGTCGACTAGCGGGGGACACATAGCCAAAAACATTCAGTACTTC. Its protein is CAWSVRSTSGGHIAKNIQYF. The rearrangement links TRBV30 to TRBJ2-4; 12 bases line up with TRBD2. Germline CDR1 reads GTSNPN; CDR2 reads SVGIG (reference sequence). The CDR3 extends over 20 amino acids. Germline trimming cut 0 bases from V and 0 bases from J; bases unmatched to any gene: 12.

The V call is TRBV15, the J call TRBJ2-2; 9 bases are a match to TRBD1. This CDR3 is 23 amino acids long. Trimming cost V 1 base and J 3 bases; bases outside gene matches: 24. CDR1 and CDR2 from the germline V gene are LNHNV and YYDKDF (reference sequence). The CDR3 loop is CATSRGTDCPTFGTGTHTGELFF. In DNA, the CDR3 is TGTGCCACCAGCAGAGGGACCGATTGCCCAACCTTCGGGACAGGGACCCACACCGGGGAGCTGTTTTTT.

The gene calls are TRBV12-5 and TRBJ2-1; 7 bases are a match to TRBD1. Trimming cost V 0 bases and J 6 bases; bases outside gene matches: 14. Looked up from germline, CDR1 is LGHNT and CDR2 is FRNRAP. CDR3 length equals 18 residues. The CDR3 here is CASGLVQRGQGFANEQFF. The CDR3 coding sequence is TGTGCTAGTGGTTTGGTACAGAGGGGGCAGGGGTTCGCCAATGAGCAGTTCTTC.

V usage is TRBV11-2 and J usage is TRBJ2-3; the D gene is possibly TRBD1 (6 bases). Trimming took off 5 bases at V and 2 bases at J, with 17 bases between the two ends. This CDR3 has 16 residues. Germline V gene data show CDR1 as SGHAT and CDR2 as FQNNGV. The CDR3 nucleotides read TGTGCCAGCAGCCCCGGGACACTCCTCATCACAGATACGCAGTATTTT. Amino acid sequence: CASSPGTLLITDTQYF.

This clone was detected only once. The chain is built from TRBV29-1 and TRBJ2-1; the D gene is possibly TRBD2 (5 bases). There are 13 residues in the CDR3. Germline V gene sequence: CDR1 SQVTM, CDR2 ANQGSEA. V lost 3 bases to trimming and J lost 2 bases, with 8 bases between them. Written as DNA, the CDR3 is TGCAGCGTTGACTACGGGACCTACAATGAGCAGTTCTTC. Amino acids: CSVDYGTYNEQFF.

This sequence joins TRBV7-8 and TRBJ2-5; 8 nucleotides match TRBD1. The germline gives CDR1 SGHVS, CDR2 FQNEAQ. The CDR3 extends over 14 amino acids. V trimming: 3 bases; J trimming: 4 bases; junction bases outside the gene matches: 4. DNA of the CDR3: TGTGCCAGCAGCTTTAGTGGACAGGGAGAGACCCAGTACTTC. It is translated as CASSFSGQGETQYF.